This T cell receptor beta chain was captured by sequencing in a study of control samples from healthy donors and cancer patients. The method was immunoSEQ multiplex PCR; TCRdb's version includes in-frame clones alone and lacks a portion of them. The table lists about 170,000 clones, 70% to 90% of them singletons. The germline CDR1 and CDR2 sequences are WNHNN and SYGVQD (reference sequence). CDR3 length: 16 amino acids. V was pared by 7 bases and J by 5 bases, with 13 bases of the junction left unmatched. This clone appeared a single time. Material: blood. This clonotype originated in a man aged 25-45 years in good health. The chain links TRBV10-1 to TRBJ2-1; 8 positions agree with TRBD2. For the CDR3, the DNA is TGCGCCAGCAAGGTCGGGAGGGCCAGGACCCACAATGAGCAGTTCTTC. It translates to CASKVGRARTHNEQFF.